Sequencing of this T cell receptor beta chain was carried out in a study of cytomegalovirus exposure and HLA in healthy donors. Germline V gene data show CDR1 as SGHVS and CDR2 as FQNEAQ. The V gene lost 4 bases and the J gene lost 8 bases, with 5 bases spanning the gap. The CDR3 totals 10 residues. The PCR contained 60 Vbeta and 13 Jbeta primers. Data came from immunoSEQ multiplex PCR; TCRdb stores just in-frame clones and leaves some out. This table holds approximately 240,000 clones, approximately 82% found once. Sequenced material: PBMCs. This receptor was identified in a middle-aged woman in good health and CMV-seronegative. The rearrangement uses TRBV7-8 and TRBJ1-1; unclear D gene. The DNA of the CDR3 is TGTGCCAGCAGCTCCCCGGAAGCTTTCTTT. Translated: CASSSPEAFF.